This T cell receptor (beta chain) is from a study of blood T cell repertoires in COVID-19 (dated by TCRdb to the early 2020s). Broadly, across the study: Samples from collaborators originated in the United States, Italy and Spain and spanned both the acute and convalescent phases of COVID-19. The material from the prospective study consisted of cDNA or gDNA derived from T cells, B-cell-depleted T cells, or PBMCs. Deeply sampled blood TCRbeta repertoires from subjects exposed to, actively infected with, or recovered from COVID-19 were included in the dataset. The repertoires were released in a freely available public database meant as a resource for research on the immune response to SARS-CoV-2. Samples were obtained from the ongoing ImmuneRACE study (first 160 participants) and from approximately 1,200 subjects provided by 6 global collaborators. Sample metadata almost always included a de-identified subject ID, COVID-19 status, age in years and sex. HLA class I and class II types, where available, came from metadata supplied by the sample provider rather than from assay-based typing. Findings and caveats that apply to the study as a whole: How much clinical and demographic metadata was included differed by source and by participant, and the metadata was provided uncurated.

TCRbeta CDR3 regions were amplified from genomic DNA using the immunoSEQ Assay, a bias-controlled multiplex PCR. Processing in the source paper ran as follows. The number of nucleated cells in each sample was estimated from the amplification of reference gene primers within the assay. To quantify the absolute abundance of each unique TCRbeta CDR3 rearrangement, sequence reads were collapsed and filtered. Productive Simpson clonality was computed per sample as the square root of Simpson's diversity index over productive rearrangements. TCRdb limited this immuneACCESS table to in-frame rearrangements with V and J called. A share of clones is missing; checked studies link under half to unresolved V genes, and the rest is unexplained. That table supplies the V and J calls and clone size; D and trimming were determined from the DNA. In all, the sample holds approximately 70,000 clones, and about nine tenths of those were seen once. Less than 8% of the sample comes from the top ten.

Including cysteine and phenylalanine, the CDR3 has 15 amino acids. The retained sequence is limited to the CDR3, 45 bases, with the frame set at the first base. Taken from the germline V gene, the CDR1 and CDR2 loops are MDHEN and SYDVKM. The germline V end is reduced by 6 bases and the J end by 7 bases; junction bases left unmatched: 12. The collaborating institutions used their own protocols to collect whole blood in K2EDTA tubes. For TCRbeta analysis, collaborator samples were shipped as frozen whole blood, as isolated PBMCs, or as DNA extracted from either sample type. This clone was counted a single time. What antigen it recognizes has not been identified. Per-base quality was not reported, and no clone a single base away is much larger than it.

The receptor was derived from a man between 45 and 60 years old with active COVID-19. This chain joins TRBV28 to TRBJ1-5; the junction holds 7 bases that match TRBD1. The sequenced sample consisted of peripheral blood. Here is the DNA: TGTGCCAGCAGCCCCCAGGGGGAAAGGCTGCAGCCCCAGCATTTT. Its protein product is CASSPQGERLQPQHF. The reference TRBV28 and TRBJ1-5 proteins fill in what lies around the CDR3, so the full variable domain reads DVKVTQSSRYLVKRTGEKVFLECVQDMDHENMFWYRQDPGLGLRLIYFSYDVKMKEKGDIPEGYSVSREKKERFSLILESASTNQTSMYLCASSPQGERLQPQHFGDGTRLSIL.